This paragraph reports one TCR beta chain. This specimen comes from a study of blood T cell repertoires in COVID-19. The repertoire was sequenced with immunoSEQ multiplex PCR; TCRdb's copy has only in-frame clones and lacks some. The sample has under 150,000 clones, 70% to 90% seen once. Patients from Seattle were sampled longitudinally, starting during active infection. Sample: peripheral blood. The sequence came from an older woman with COVID-19, enrolled during active disease.

This CDR3 reads CATEDRVIGELFF. The CDR3 DNA reads TGTGCCACCGAAGACAGGGTTATCGGGGAGCTGTTTTTT. This chain uses TRBV24-1 with TRBJ2-2, with 7 positions matching TRBD1. The CDR3 spans 13 residues. V shed 9 bases, J shed 7 bases, and the junction held 7 bases outside the gene matches. In germline, CDR1 is KGHDR, CDR2 SFDVKD.